This T cell receptor beta chain was recorded in a study of blood T cell repertoires in COVID-19. Measured with immunoSEQ multiplex PCR; TCRdb has only the in-frame clones, and not every one. The sample lists 87,000 or so clones, 65% to 90% occurring once. The source of this sequence is a woman of 80 years or more with active or convalescent COVID-19. Sample: peripheral blood.

DNA of the CDR3: TGTGCCAGCAGCTTAGATATTTTACAGCCCCAGCATTTT. Encoded protein: CASSLDILQPQHF. The chain couples TRBV7-2 to TRBJ1-5; D unresolved. V lost 1 base and J 7 bases, leaving 8 bases between the germline ends. Germline V lookup: CDR1 SGHTA, CDR2 FQGNSA. This CDR3 spans 13 amino acids.